Listed below are T cell receptor beta chains from one sample, sequenced in a study of cytomegalovirus exposure and HLA in healthy donors. This table comes from immunoSEQ multiplex PCR, and its TCRdb copy is limited to in-frame clones, with some not included. The sample records about 190,000 clones, roughly four fifths being singletons. Sequencing used PBMCs. Receptors were obtained from a young woman in good health and CMV-seropositive. Both conserved end residues are part of each CDR3. Each record gives: J gene, V gene, D gene, CDR3 protein, CDR3 DNA. A D gene is named only where the DNA matches it firmly.

TRBJ2-6	TRBV2	-	CASSEGLSSGANVLTF	TGTGCCAGCAGTGAAGGGCTCTCTTCTGGGGCCAACGTCCTGACTTTC
TRBJ2-4	TRBV28	TRBD2	CASSGEGGLAKNIQYF	TGTGCCAGCAGCGGGGAGGGAGGGTTGGCCAAAAACATTCAGTACTTC
TRBJ2-1	TRBV14	-	CASSPGMGQGGYNEQFF	TGTGCCAGCAGCCCGGGGATGGGGCAGGGGGGCTACAATGAGCAGTTCTTC
TRBJ1-5	TRBV28	TRBD1	CASSPQTGRGNQPQHF	TGTGCCAGCAGTCCTCAGACAGGGAGAGGCAATCAGCCCCAGCATTTT
TRBJ2-5	TRBV6-4	-	CASSEGAGGQETQYF	TGTGCCAGCAGTGAGGGGGCAGGTGGGCAAGAGACCCAGTACTTC
TRBJ2-1	TRBV19	TRBD2	CASSYSGTYNEQFF	TGTGCCAGTAGTTATAGCGGGACCTACAATGAGCAGTTCTTC
TRBJ1-1	TRBV29-1	-	CSVEVQGGAFF	TGCAGCGTTGAAGTACAGGGTGGAGCTTTCTTT
TRBJ1-2	TRBV5-6	-	CASSLAPGKFDYGYTF	TGTGCCAGCAGCTTGGCGCCCGGGAAGTTCGACTATGGCTACACCTTC
TRBJ1-6	TRBV6-5	TRBD1	CASRPDRSQNSPLHF	TGTGCCAGCAGACCGGACAGGTCCCAGAATTCACCCCTCCACTTT
TRBJ2-7	TRBV28	TRBD2	CASRLGLAYEQYF	TGTGCCAGCAGACTGGGACTAGCATACGAGCAGTACTTC